The rows below give T cell receptor beta chains drawn from one sample of a study of beta chain features in type 1 diabetes. The repertoire was sequenced with immunoSEQ multiplex PCR; TCRdb's copy has only in-frame clones and lacks some. The data show 130,000 or so clones, with roughly 17% seen just once and about 2.4% held by the top ten. Input material: central memory CD4+ T cells from blood. The source is a man between 18 and 35 years old with type 1 diabetes. The conserved cysteine and the conserved F or W are not part of the CDR3 here.

J gene: TRBJ2-1; V gene: TRBV7-9; CDR3 protein: ASSEVYNEQF
J gene: TRBJ2-3; V gene: TRBV5-1; CDR3 protein: ASSTSGYTDTQY
J gene: TRBJ2-7; V gene: TRBV7-3; CDR3 protein: ASTSGTGSYEQY
J gene: TRBJ2-1; V gene: TRBV25-1; CDR3 protein: ASSDSLRRDANEQF
J gene: TRBJ2-1; V gene: TRBV7-2; CDR3 protein: ASSLVKYNEQF
J gene: TRBJ1-1; V gene: TRBV4-2; CDR3 protein: ASSLSREADTEAF
J gene: TRBJ2-4; V gene: TRBV25-1; CDR3 protein: ASSESEETNIQY
J gene: TRBJ2-7; V gene: TRBV28; CDR3 protein: ASTTGWHEQY
J gene: TRBJ2-5; V gene: TRBV20-1; CDR3 protein: SAEPQETQY
J gene: TRBJ1-3; V gene: TRBV9; CDR3 protein: ASNEGVGNTIY
J gene: TRBJ2-7; V gene: TRBV7-6; CDR3 protein: ASSLGLGYEQY
J gene: TRBJ2-5; V gene: TRBV2; CDR3 protein: ASSVAGGQETQY
J gene: TRBJ2-1; V gene: TRBV30; CDR3 protein: AWSPGTSGGANEQF
J gene: TRBJ2-6; V gene: TRBV25-1; CDR3 protein: ASRLSGANVLT
J gene: TRBJ2-1; V gene: TRBV29-1; CDR3 protein: SGGNSYNEQF
J gene: TRBJ2-2; V gene: TRBV19; CDR3 protein: ASTPNWEDTGELF
J gene: TRBJ1-2; V gene: TRBV25-1; CDR3 protein: ASSESGTLAHGYT
J gene: TRBJ2-7; V gene: TRBV30; CDR3 protein: AWQPLNGGLVKY
J gene: TRBJ2-4; V gene: TRBV5-5; CDR3 protein: ASSPRDIQY
J gene: TRBJ2-3; V gene: TRBV19; CDR3 protein: ASSTRVGTDTQY
J gene: TRBJ1-1; V gene: TRBV20-1; CDR3 protein: SARRDGGAF
J gene: TRBJ2-1; V gene: TRBV11-2; CDR3 protein: ASRLLSGSSYNEQF
J gene: TRBJ1-4; V gene: TRBV5-1; CDR3 protein: ASQTQGSGNEKLF
J gene: TRBJ1-6; V gene: TRBV7-2; CDR3 protein: ASSPTLGRGSPLH
J gene: TRBJ2-7; V gene: TRBV7-9; CDR3 protein: ASSPRTVSSYEQY
J gene: TRBJ2-3; V gene: TRBV30; CDR3 protein: AWMATDTQY